The 27 T cell receptor beta chains below were found in one sample sequenced in a study of shared clonotypes between healthy human individuals. TCRdb keeps only in-frame clones here, not all; method: immunoSEQ multiplex PCR. The table lists around 1,000,000 clones, roughly 80% of them singletons. Sequencing was performed on memory CD4+ T cells from PBMCs. Subset indicated: CD45RA-negative fraction. These receptors were taken from a man aged 18 to 29 in good health. Some clones in this sample may be carry-over from other donors' samples.

The V gene is TRBV27, the J gene TRBJ2-7, with 11 bases that match TRBD2. Unmatched junction bases numbered 8, after V lost 2 bases and J lost 5 bases. Germline V gene data show CDR1 as MNHEY and CDR2 as SMNVEV (reference sequence). The CDR3 has 16 residues. CDR3 sequence reads: CASSLKTSGIPHEQYF. The CDR3, as DNA: TGTGCCAGCAGTTTAAAGACTAGCGGGATCCCCCACGAGCAGTACTTC.

This clone is a singleton in its sample. The chain links TRBV12-5 to TRBJ2-3; D gene ambiguous. CDR1 is LGHNT, CDR2 FRNRAP, per germline. This CDR3 has 14 residues. Trimming cost V 2 bases and J 4 bases, with 10 bases left between them. The CDR3 loop reads CASGLNARADTQYF. As DNA, the CDR3 is TGTGCTAGTGGTTTGAACGCACGGGCAGATACGCAGTATTTT. Drawing the rest from reference TRBV12-5 and TRBJ2-3, the complete variable domain is DARVTQTPRHKVTEMGQEVTMRCQPILGHNTVFWYRQTMMQGLELLAYFRNRAPLDDSGMPKDRFSAEMPDATLATLKIQPSEPRDSAVYFCASGLNARADTQYFGPGTRLTVL.

This chain connects TRBV5-1 to TRBJ2-1; 14 bases agree with TRBD2. With V trimmed by 6 bases and J by 8 bases, 10 bases remained unmatched. The CDR3 totals 16 residues. Germline lookup yields CDR1 SGHRS and CDR2 YFSETQ. In DNA, the CDR3 is TGCGCCAGCACCACGACGGGACTAGCGGGAGTGGATGAGCAGTTCTTC. Protein: CASTTTGLAGVDEQFF. Drawing the rest from reference TRBV5-1 and TRBJ2-1, the complete variable domain is KAGVTQTPRYLIKTRGQQVTLSCSPISGHRSVSWYQQTPGQGLQFLFEYFSETQRNKGNFPGRFSGRQFSNSRSEMNVSTLELGDSALYLCASTTTGLAGVDEQFFGPGTRLTVL.

There are many counts of this clone. The V gene is TRBV2, the J gene TRBJ1-2, with D hard to call. Germline V gives CDR1 SNHLY, CDR2 FYNNEI. V gave up 2 bases and J gave up 8 bases, with 12 bases separating them. The CDR3 is 13 amino acids. The CDR3 loop reads CASSECERCGYTF. Written as DNA, the CDR3 is TGTGCCAGCAGTGAATGTGAAAGGTGCGGCTACACCTTC. The whole variable domain, filled in from reference TRBV2 and TRBJ1-2, reads EPEVTQTPSHQVTQMGQEVILRCVPISNHLYFYWYRQILGQKVEFLVSFYNNEISEKSEIFDDQFSVERPDGSNFTLKIRSTKLEDSAMYFCASSECERCGYTFGSGTRLTVV.

This clone occurred a few times. V gene TRBV29-1 combines with J gene TRBJ2-2; 7 bases map to TRBD2. This CDR3 has 17 amino acids. CDR1 SQVTM and CDR2 ANQGSEA come from the germline V gene. V lost 5 bases, J lost 0 bases, and 12 bases stayed unmatched. This CDR3 is CSVMGGSFPSNTGELFF. In DNA form, the CDR3 reads TGCAGCGTTATGGGGGGGTCTTTTCCTTCGAACACCGGGGAGCTGTTTTTT.

On this clone: The likely explanation is a read error, given a far larger clone one base away. The rearrangement uses TRBV5-4 and TRBJ1-1, with 9 bases aligning to TRBD1. Unmatched junction bases numbered 6, after V lost 0 bases and J lost 3 bases. The CDR3 has 16 residues. The germline V gene encodes CDR1 SGHNT and CDR2 YYREEE (reference sequence). The CDR3 sequence is CASSLGTGVEYTEAFF. DNA of the CDR3: TGTGCCAGCAGCTTGGGGACAGGGGTTGAGTACACTGAAGCTTTCTTT.

The rearrangement uses TRBV5-1 and TRBJ2-1, with a tentative D call TRBD1 (6 bases). The CDR3 has 13 residues. CDR1 and CDR2 from the germline V gene are SGHRS and YFSETQ. V lost 4 bases, J lost 5 bases, and 10 bases lay in between. Here the CDR3 reads CASSADSNNEQFF. The CDR3 region has the DNA TGCGCCAGCAGCGCGGACAGTAACAATGAGCAGTTCTTC.

This clone was seen a few times. This chain links TRBV30 with TRBJ1-4; a possible D gene is TRBD1 (5 bases). CDR1 GTSNPN and CDR2 SVGIG come from the germline V gene (reference sequence). The CDR3 has 14 residues. The V gene lost 5 bases and the J gene lost 7 bases, with 17 bases spanning the gap. The CDR3 DNA follows: TGTGCCTGGGTCGCTGTGGGGGATGGTGAAAAACTGTTTTTT. This gives the protein CAWVAVGDGEKLFF.

The gene calls are TRBV20-1 and TRBJ1-2, with D uncertain. This CDR3 has 11 residues. Trimming removed 6 bases from V and 2 bases from J, with 7 bases in between. Germline CDR1 DFQATT, CDR2 SNEGSKA (reference sequence). The CDR3 loop reads CSAFDNYGYTF. The CDR3 coding sequence is TGCAGTGCGTTCGACAACTATGGCTACACCTTC.

The genes are TRBV6-6 and TRBJ1-3, with TRBD1 matching over 7 bases. Germline CDR1 is MNHNY and CDR2 is SVGAGI (reference sequence). Trimming removed 4 bases from V and 4 bases from J; junction bases left unmatched: 10. The CDR3 is made up of 16 amino acids. The DNA for the CDR3 is TGTGCCAGCAGTTCCAGGGGGAAGGAGCCCGGAAACACCATATATTTT. Protein sequence: CASSSRGKEPGNTIYF.

This chain uses TRBV28 with TRBJ1-4; TRBD1 matches 12 bases. CDR3 length: 17 residues. With 3 bases clipped from V and 9 bases from J, the junction kept 11 bases outside the gene matches. Germline lookup yields CDR1 MDHEN and CDR2 SYDVKM. This CDR3 reads CASSFDQTGTGGKKLFF. DNA of the CDR3: TGTGCCAGCAGTTTTGACCAGACCGGGACAGGGGGCAAAAAACTGTTTTTT.

This clone was seen more than once but under ten times. The chain joins TRBV5-1 to TRBJ2-3; 7 bases match TRBD2. The CDR3 sequence is 14 residues long. Germline CDR1 SGHRS, CDR2 YFSETQ. Unmatched junction bases numbered 5, after V lost 3 bases and J lost 4 bases. The CDR3 spells CASSWGGVADTQYF. The CDR3 bases are TGCGCCAGCAGCTGGGGGGGAGTCGCAGATACGCAGTATTTT.

The chain carries TRBV18 and TRBJ2-2, with D unclear. The CDR3 is 16 residues long. Germline assignment: CDR1 KGHSH and CDR2 LQKENI. Trimming removed 5 bases from V and 1 base from J, with 14 bases in between. CDR3 nucleotide sequence: TGTGCCAGCTCAATAAACTCCCAATTGAACACCGGGGAGCTGTTTTTT. This encodes CASSINSQLNTGELFF.

In the case of this clone: Within the sample, other DNA sequences also encode this same CDR3. The V gene is TRBV7-2, the J gene TRBJ2-3; TRBD1 might be the D (6 bases). The CDR3 totals 16 residues. Germline CDR1 is SGHTA and CDR2 is FQGNSA. Trimming took off 1 base at V and 0 bases at J, with 11 bases between the two ends. The CDR3 is CASSLGGTTSTDTQYF. The CDR3 DNA sequence: TGTGCCAGCAGCTTAGGTGGGACAACTAGCACAGATACGCAGTATTTT.

The V and J genes are TRBV27 and TRBJ1-1, with D unresolved. The length of the CDR3 is 13 residues. V was shortened by 5 bases and J by 2 bases, with 9 bases between the two germline ends. CDR1 MNHEY and CDR2 SMNVEV come from the germline V gene (reference sequence). In DNA, the CDR3 is TGTGCCAGCAGTCAAACCCCTAACACTGAAGCTTTCTTT. It codes for CASSQTPNTEAFF.

This clone was recorded a few times. The chain is built from TRBV7-2 and TRBJ2-3; 11 nucleotides agree with TRBD2. Germline V gene sequence: CDR1 SGHTA, CDR2 FQGNSA. Unmatched junction bases numbered 6, after V lost 7 bases and J lost 0 bases. There are 16 residues in the CDR3. CDR3: CASTLGLAASTDTQYF. The CDR3 nucleotides are TGTGCCAGCACCCTGGGACTAGCGGCTAGCACAGATACGCAGTATTTT. Supplemented by reference TRBV7-2 and TRBJ2-3, the full variable domain reads GAGVSQSPSNKVTEKGKDVELRCDPISGHTALYWYRQSLGQGLEFLIYFQGNSAPDKSGLPSDRFSAERTGGSVSTLTIQRTQQEDSAVYLCASTLGLAASTDTQYFGPGTRLTVL.

This clone turned up a few times. The gene calls are TRBV6-1 and TRBJ1-4, with no clear D. Trimming removed 4 bases from V and 3 bases from J, with 12 bases in between. Germline lookup yields CDR1 MNHNS and CDR2 SASEGT. The CDR3 runs to 15 residues. For the CDR3, the DNA is TGTGCCAGCAGTGGGACGACGGCCCCTAATGAAAAACTGTTTTTT. It translates to CASSGTTAPNEKLFF.

The chain recombines TRBV6-6 with TRBJ1-1; no firm D call. This CDR3 contains 14 residues. Trimming left V 2 bases short and J 6 bases short, with 13 bases between. The V gene's germline CDR1 is MNHNY and CDR2 SVGAGI (reference sequence). In nucleotides, the CDR3 is TGTGCCAGCAGTTACAGAGGAGGTCAGGCTGAAGCTTTCTTT. Translated: CASSYRGGQAEAFF.

The CDR3 loop reads CASSYRQGWSGYTF. CDR3 coding DNA: TGTGCCAGCAGTTACCGACAGGGGTGGTCTGGCTACACCTTC. The chain carries TRBV6-5 and TRBJ1-2, with 8 bases aligning to TRBD1. Trimming cost V 2 bases and J 7 bases; bases outside gene matches: 6. The CDR3 has 14 amino acids. Germline CDR1 MNHEY, CDR2 SVGAGI.

This clone was observed many times. The CDR3 DNA is TGTGCCAGCAGCGGAGCCCCGGGGGGGGGTGAAAAACTGTTTTTT. Amino acids: CASSGAPGGGEKLFF. The genes are TRBV7-6 and TRBJ1-4, with TRBD1 as a possible D gene (5 bases). CDR3 size: 15 residues. Trimming took 5 bases from V and 7 from J, leaving 17 bases between them. Germline V lookup: CDR1 SGHVS, CDR2 FNYEAQ.

This clone was found a few times. The chain uses TRBV19 and TRBJ1-1, with 7 bases matching TRBD1. The CDR3 loop spans 19 amino acids. CDR1 and CDR2 from the germline V gene are LNHDA and SQIVND (reference sequence). Trimming took 10 bases from V and 1 from J; bases not matched to a gene: 24. This chain's CDR3 is CATIRGSNRGRGSNTEAFF. The CDR3 nucleotides read TGTGCCACCATCAGGGGGTCGAACAGGGGCCGTGGGTCGAACACTGAAGCTTTCTTT.

The rearrangement links TRBV14 to TRBJ1-4; possibly TRBD1 for D (5 bases). Per the germline V gene, CDR1 is SGHDN and CDR2 is FVKESK. The CDR3 totals 13 residues. The germline V and J ends were trimmed by 6 bases and 7 bases, with 12 bases remaining between them. Here the CDR3 reads CASSPRQREKLFF. The CDR3 coding sequence is TGTGCCAGCAGTCCCCGACAGCGTGAAAAACTGTTTTTT. Complete variable domain (other parts from reference TRBV14 and TRBJ1-4): EAGVTQFPSHSVIEKGQTVTLRCDPISGHDNLYWYRRVMGKEIKFLLHFVKESKQDESGMPNNRFLAERTGGTYSTLKVQPAELEDSGVYFCASSPRQREKLFFGSGTQLSVL.

The chain joins TRBV27 to TRBJ1-5; D is perhaps TRBD1 (5 bases). The CDR3 is 16 residues long. V gave up 5 bases and J gave up 1 base, with 15 bases separating them. The germline CDR1 and CDR2 sequences are MNHEY and SMNVEV (reference sequence). CDR3 region: CASSPIPWDSNQPQHF. The CDR3 DNA sequence: TGTGCCAGCAGTCCCATCCCGTGGGACAGCAATCAGCCCCAGCATTTT.

The chain couples TRBV29-1 to TRBJ2-2; either TRBD1 or TRBD2 may supply D (5 bases each). The CDR3 is 12 residues long. The germline CDR1 and CDR2 sequences are SQVTM and ANQGSEA. The ends were cut back, 6 bases at V and 6 bases at J, with 11 bases in the middle. CDR3 coding DNA: TGCAGCGTCGGGGCAGGGTCCGGGGAGCTGTTTTTT. Residues: CSVGAGSGELFF.

This chain uses TRBV28 with TRBJ2-3; possible D gene TRBD2, 5 bases. This CDR3 is 13 amino acids long. Germline-derived CDR1 and CDR2 are MDHEN and SYDVKM. V lost 2 bases, J lost 4 bases, and 7 bases lay in between. The CDR3: CASSLPRADTQYF. CDR3 coding DNA: TGTGCCAGCAGTTTACCGAGGGCAGATACGCAGTATTTT.

The CDR3 coding sequence is TGTGCCAGCAGCTTAATGGGGGGCATCGGCACTGAAGCTTTCTTT. Translation: CASSLMGGIGTEAFF. The chain combines TRBV7-3 with TRBJ1-1; possible D gene TRBD1, 6 bases. This CDR3 region has 15 residues. V dropped 1 base and J dropped 4 bases, with 13 bases sitting between them. Germline CDR1 SGHTA, CDR2 FQGTGA.

The chain joins TRBV5-1 to TRBJ2-7; tentatively, D is TRBD1 (5 bases). The CDR3 totals 12 residues. CDR1 and CDR2 from the germline V gene are SGHRS and YFSETQ. The ends were cut back, 5 bases at V and 0 bases at J, with 6 bases in the middle. CDR3 coding DNA: TGCGCCAGCAGACAGGACTCCTACGAGCAGTACTTC. The encoded protein is CASRQDSYEQYF.